This TCR beta chain was sequenced in a study of control samples from healthy donors and cancer patients. The V and J ends lost 2 bases and 4 bases, in that order; junction bases with no gene match: 10. The CDR3 covers 16 residues. The germline CDR1 and CDR2 sequences are SGHTS and YDEGEE. Generated by immunoSEQ multiplex PCR, the TCRdb table keeps only in-frame clones and is missing some. The sample includes more than 100,000 clones, about 89% of them seen just once. The clonotype was recovered from a man between 60 and 70 years old with lung cancer. The specimen was PBMCs. V and J are TRBV5-8 and TRBJ1-1, with 8 bases identical to TRBD1. The CDR3 spells CASSFGAGGGSTEAFF. DNA of the CDR3: TGTGCCAGCAGCTTCGGGGCAGGGGGCGGGAGCACTGAAGCTTTCTTT.